Listed here are 4 T cell receptor beta chains from one sample, sequenced in a study of CD8 T cells in Susac syndrome. RNA in amounts of about 0.45 to 1 ug was reverse transcribed with random hexamers. TCRdb redid the calling of the immunoSEQ multiplex PCR reads with MiXCR, one entry per CDR3 protein. The sample lists some 190,000 distinct CDR3 sequences; around 93% were seen once. The sample comprised CD4+ T cells from PBMCs. All receptors derive from a human donor with Susac syndrome.

This sequence joins TRBV29-1 and TRBJ2-3; TRBD2 might be the D (5 bases). V was pared by 5 bases and J by 3 bases, with 6 bases between. The CDR3 runs to 11 residues. Germline CDR1 SQVTM, CDR2 ANQGSEA. For the CDR3, the DNA is TGCAGCGTTCGGGAAACAGATACGCAGTATTTT. Its translation: CSVRETDTQYF.

DNA for the CDR3: TGTGCCAGCAGTTACCCGGGACTAGCGGGGGTCGTCACCGGGGAGCTGTTTTTT. Translating gives CASSYPGLAGVVTGELFF. V gene TRBV6-5 combines with J gene TRBJ2-2; 14 nucleotides line up with TRBD2. Germline CDR1 and CDR2: MNHEY and SVGAGI. After removal of 2 bases from V and 4 bases from J, the junction contained 6 bases not matched to a gene. This CDR3 region has 18 residues.

The chain employs TRBV6-2 or TRBV6-3 and TRBJ2-3; possibly TRBD1 for D (5 bases). Trimming took 5 bases from V and 3 from J, leaving 18 bases between them. The CDR3 length is 16 residues. Germline CDR1 MNHEY, CDR2 SVGEGT. CDR3 residues: CASSPSGLRLTDTQYF. The CDR3 region has the DNA TGTGCCAGCAGTCCCTCAGGGTTGCGATTAACAGATACGCAGTATTTT.

The chain links TRBV19 to TRBJ2-2; D gene uncertain. CDR3 length: 13 amino acids. Germline V gene data show CDR1 as LNHDA and CDR2 as SQIVND (reference sequence). The ends were cut back, 8 bases at V and 5 bases at J, with 12 bases in the middle. The DNA of the CDR3 is TGTGCCAGTCAATACGGTTCGACCGGGGAGCTGTTTTTT. It encodes CASQYGSTGELFF. Drawing the rest from reference TRBV19 and TRBJ2-2, the complete variable domain is DGGITQSPKYLFRKEGQNVTLSCEQNLNHDAMYWYRQDPGQGLRLIYYSQIVNDFQKGDIAEGYSVSREKKESFPLTVTSAQKNPTAFYLCASQYGSTGELFFGEGSRLTVL.